This is a list of T cell receptor beta chains from one sample in a study of human T cells and chemical hapten exposure. One entry per CDR3 protein, called by TCRdb with MiXCR from the RACE reads. The data show a few hundred thousand distinct CDR3 sequences, about 6% seen once. The sample in question was whole blood, obtained in connection with sensitization to the hapten diphenylcyclopropenone (DPC). Receptors originate from a woman aged 18-35 years with alopecia areata. Some clones in this sample may be carry-over from other donors' samples. CDR3s include the opening cysteine and the closing phenylalanine or tryptophan. Each record gives: J gene, D gene, V gene, clone size, CDR3 protein, CDR3 DNA. D genes are given only for firm matches. Not all rows give a size; the values are once, few, many and, for expanded clones, a class.

TRBJ2-3,.,TRBV3-1,few,CASSHYDGTDTQYF,TGTGCCAGCAGCCATTACGACGGCACAGATACGCAGTATTTT
TRBJ2-3,.,TRBV7-2,.,CASSFAQRDTQYF,TGTGCCAGCAGCTTCGCCCAACGGGATACGCAGTATTTT
TRBJ1-5,TRBD1,TRBV10-1,.,CASIKTGGHQPQHF,TGCGCCAGCATCAAAACAGGGGGACACCAGCCCCAGCATTTT
TRBJ2-7,.,TRBV5-1,.,CASSFLQGKFSYEQYF,TGCGCCAGCAGCTTTCTCCAGGGCAAATTCTCCTACGAGCAGTACTTC
TRBJ2-1,TRBD2,TRBV13,few,CASSLGREAWSSYNEQFF,TGTGCCAGCAGCTTAGGCCGGGAGGCGTGGAGCTCCTACAATGAGCAGTTCTTC
TRBJ1-1,.,TRBV27,many,CASRPGLANTEAFF,TGTGCCAGCAGACCTGGACTCGCGAACACTGAAGCTTTCTTT
TRBJ2-3,.,TRBV4-2,.,CASSPRGEGGETDTQYF,TGTGCCAGCAGTCCCCGAGGAGAGGGCGGAGAGACAGATACGCAGTATTTT
TRBJ2-2,.,TRBV6-6,.,CASSYWTALITNTGELFF,TGTGCCAGCAGTTACTGGACAGCACTAATAACGAACACCGGGGAGCTGTTTTTT
TRBJ1-1,.,TRBV7-2,.,CASSLRIGDTEAFF,TGTGCCAGCAGCTTACGGATAGGGGACACTGAAGCTTTCTTT
TRBJ1-4,.,TRBV5-1,many,CASSEGTVGEKLFF,TGCGCCAGCAGCGAGGGTACGGTGGGTGAAAAACTGTTTTTT
TRBJ2-2,TRBD1,TRBV12-3/TRBV12-4,few,CASWGTGYTGELFF,TGTGCCAGCTGGGGGACAGGGTACACCGGGGAGCTGTTTTTT
TRBJ2-1,TRBD2,TRBV7-9,few,CASSLGGGGYNEQFF,TGTGCCAGCAGCTTAGGTGGCGGGGGCTACAATGAGCAGTTCTTC
TRBJ2-7,.,TRBV6-2/TRBV6-3,.,CASSYHRLSSYEQYF,TGTGCCAGCAGTTACCACAGGTTAAGCTCCTACGAGCAGTACTTC
TRBJ1-3,.,TRBV28,many,CASRAQQSAVTIYF,TGTGCCAGCAGGGCGCAACAGTCTGCGGTCACCATATATTTT
TRBJ2-3,TRBD2,TRBV5-1,few,CASSFGKRGGPPDTQYF,TGCGCCAGCAGCTTCGGCAAGCGGGGGGGCCCCCCAGATACGCAGTATTTT
TRBJ2-3,.,TRBV7-2,many,CASSLYGFSTDTQYF,TGTGCCAGCTCCCTTTACGGCTTTAGCACAGATACGCAGTATTTT
TRBJ2-7,.,TRBV5-4,many,CASSNGTLAYEQYF,TGTGCCAGCAGTAACGGGACTTTAGCCTACGAGCAGTACTTC
TRBJ1-4,TRBD1,TRBV11-2,few,CASSSRQGDNEKLFF,TGTGCCAGCAGCTCGAGACAGGGGGATAATGAAAAACTGTTTTTT
TRBJ1-1,.,TRBV18,many,CASSPPGNTNTEAFF,TGTGCCAGCTCACCACCGGGGAATACGAACACTGAAGCTTTCTTT
TRBJ1-6,TRBD1,TRBV29-1,many,CSARTGSSYNSPLHF,TGCAGCGCCCGGACAGGGAGCTCCTATAATTCACCCCTCCACTTT
TRBJ2-7,.,TRBV21-1,few,CASSSPGGLYEQYF,TGTGCCAGCAGCAGTCCCGGGGGGCTCTACGAGCAGTACTTC
TRBJ1-1,.,TRBV3-1,many,CASSHGGTEAFF,TGTGCCAGCAGCCACGGGGGAACTGAAGCTTTCTTT
TRBJ1-1,.,TRBV10-3,many,CAISQDPTGYTEAFF,TGTGCCATCAGTCAAGATCCCACAGGGTATACTGAAGCTTTCTTT
TRBJ2-6,.,TRBV6-1,.,CATAPQGSGANVLTF,TGTGCCACCGCCCCACAGGGATCTGGGGCCAACGTCCTGACTTTC
TRBJ2-2,TRBD1,TRBV9,few,CASSVLSTGITGELFF,TGTGCCAGCAGCGTGCTCTCGACAGGGATCACCGGGGAGCTGTTTTTT
TRBJ1-1,.,TRBV6-5,few,CASRSVVATEAFF,TGTGCCAGCCGTAGTGTTGTCGCCACTGAAGCTTTCTTT
TRBJ2-7,.,TRBV6-6,many,CASTGTIQYEQYF,TGTGCCAGCACTGGGACGATCCAATACGAGCAGTACTTC
TRBJ1-1,.,TRBV6-5,many,CASSYSGWNTEAFF,TGTGCCAGCAGTTATTCCGGTTGGAACACTGAAGCTTTCTTT
TRBJ1-3,.,TRBV7-3,.,CASSSDGSSGNTIYF,TGTGCCAGCAGCTCCGACGGGAGCTCTGGAAACACCATATATTTT
TRBJ2-7,.,TRBV4-1,.,CASSQGPDLGEQYF,TGCGCCAGCAGCCAAGGCCCGGACCTGGGCGAGCAGTACTTC
TRBJ2-1,TRBD2,TRBV4-2,.,CASSQGHGGGVIEQFF,TGTGCCAGCAGCCAAGGTCACGGCGGGGGGGTGATTGAGCAGTTCTTC
TRBJ2-4,TRBD1,TRBV6-1,.,CASPGARDRAPSKNIQYF,TGTGCCAGCCCGGGGGCCCGGGACAGGGCCCCTTCCAAAAACATTCAGTACTTC
TRBJ1-2,TRBD1,TRBV18,many,CASSPSGQGINYGYTF,TGTGCCAGCTCACCATCCGGACAGGGGATTAACTATGGCTACACCTTC
TRBJ1-2,TRBD1,TRBV6-5,many,CASSPPDRDDYGYTF,TGTGCCAGCAGTCCCCCCGACAGGGACGACTATGGCTACACCTTC
TRBJ2-1,.,TRBV7-2,.,CASRRPTSAGAYNEQFF,TGTGCCAGCAGACGTCCGACCTCAGCCGGGGCCTACAATGAGCAGTTCTTC
TRBJ2-5,.,TRBV7-9,.,CASSLTASQETQYF,TGTGCCAGCAGCCTCACAGCGTCCCAAGAGACCCAGTACTTC
TRBJ1-2,TRBD1,TRBV6-6,few,CASTTGGGFGYGYTF,TGTGCCAGCACGACAGGGGGAGGTTTTGGCTATGGCTACACCTTC
TRBJ1-2,TRBD1,TRBV5-1,few,CASSSTGSNGYTF,TGCGCCAGCAGCTCGACAGGGAGCAATGGCTACACCTTC
TRBJ2-3,.,TRBV7-9,.,CASSLGYGGPTPDTQYF,TGTGCCAGCAGCTTAGGATACGGGGGACCGACCCCAGATACGCAGTATTTT
TRBJ1-3,.,TRBV11-3,many,CASSLGAAENTIYF,TGTGCCAGCAGCTTAGGAGCAGCTGAAAACACCATATATTTT
TRBJ1-5,.,TRBV5-1,.,CASSPQGPDSNQPQHF,TGCGCCAGCAGCCCCCAAGGACCGGATAGCAATCAGCCCCAGCATTTT
TRBJ1-2,.,TRBV7-2,many,CASSPTGPYGYTF,TGTGCCAGCAGCCCGACCGGCCCCTATGGCTACACCTTC
TRBJ1-1,.,TRBV27,many,CASSFRFGDGEAFF,TGTGCCAGCAGTTTCCGGTTTGGGGACGGTGAAGCTTTCTTT
TRBJ2-2,TRBD1,TRBV12-3/TRBV12-4,.,CASSAQTGYIAGELFF,TGTGCCAGCAGTGCCCAGACAGGGTACATCGCCGGGGAGCTGTTTTTT
TRBJ1-1,.,TRBV28,many,CASSFPVRNTEAFF,TGTGCCAGCAGTTTCCCAGTCAGGAACACTGAAGCTTTCTTT
TRBJ2-3,TRBD2,TRBV2,.,CASSAGLVSGDTQYF,TGTGCCAGCAGCGCGGGACTAGTCTCCGGAGATACGCAGTATTTT
TRBJ2-7,TRBD1,TRBV29-1,few,CSVAKGTGSSYEQYF,TGCAGCGTTGCGAAAGGGACAGGGAGCTCCTACGAGCAGTACTTC
TRBJ1-2,.,TRBV29-1,many,CSARATRGYTF,TGCAGCGCCCGCGCTACTCGTGGCTACACCTTC
TRBJ2-5,TRBD2,TRBV5-1,few,CASNELAGQETQYF,TGCGCCAGCAACGAACTAGCGGGCCAAGAGACCCAGTACTTC
TRBJ1-1,.,TRBV5-1,many,CASSLEPGNTEAFF,TGCGCCAGCAGCTTGGAACCAGGGAACACTGAAGCTTTCTTT
TRBJ2-3,TRBD2,TRBV4-2,few,CASSQVMPSGGADTQYF,TGTGCCAGCAGCCAAGTTATGCCTAGCGGGGGGGCAGATACGCAGTATTTT
TRBJ1-6,TRBD1,TRBV7-6,many,CASSLLGQDNSPLHF,TGTGCCAGCAGCTTATTGGGACAGGATAATTCACCCCTCCACTTT
TRBJ1-2,TRBD1,TRBV5-6,few,CASSPGAGDSYGYTF,TGTGCCAGCAGCCCTGGGGCGGGGGACAGCTATGGCTACACCTTC
TRBJ1-1,.,TRBV20-1,many,CSARLGQGFTEAFF,TGCAGTGCTAGATTGGGGCAGGGGTTCACTGAAGCTTTCTTT
TRBJ2-1,TRBD1,TRBV18,.,CASSPSGTVLNWQFF,TGTGCCAGCTCACCCTCCGGGACAGTGCTAAATTGGCAGTTCTTC
TRBJ2-1,.,TRBV6-4,few,CASSVGLVPNEQFF,TGTGCCAGCAGTGTTGGACTCGTACCTAATGAGCAGTTCTTC
TRBJ2-3,.,TRBV20-1,many,CSARGGQPWSTDTQYF,TGCAGTGCTAGAGGTGGGCAGCCCTGGAGCACAGATACGCAGTATTTT
TRBJ1-2,.,TRBV6-6,.,CASRDIQQDNYGYTF,TGTGCCAGCCGGGACATCCAACAAGATAACTATGGCTACACCTTC
TRBJ1-6,TRBD1,TRBV9,few,CASSDRDRNSPLHF,TGTGCCAGCAGCGATAGGGACAGAAATTCACCCCTCCACTTT
TRBJ1-1,.,TRBV6-6,many,CASSYSTAGLLNTEAFF,TGTGCCAGCAGTTACTCGACGGCAGGACTCTTGAACACTGAAGCTTTCTTT